The clone carrying this TCR beta chain occurred a few times. Its antigen is unidentified. This sample is part of a study of beta chain features in type 1 diabetes. The overall study: Patients and healthy donors were similar in age, gender and cell yields.

Isolated RNA was reverse transcribed in full, so expressed TCRB transcripts were sequenced. The method was immunoSEQ multiplex PCR; TCRdb's version includes in-frame clones alone and lacks a portion of them. The repertoire holds about 360,000 clones, with over 10% as singletons. Sort purity for all populations was recorded as exceeding 98%. Germline-derived CDR1 and CDR2 are MNHEY and SVGAGI. The junction had 10 bases not matched to a gene; V was cut back by 0 bases and J by 12 bases. The CDR3 sequence is 15 residues long. Whole-study results and caveats: VDJ junctions from type 1 diabetes patients carried fewer insertions and larger deletions. TCRB CDR3s from Type 1 diabetes patients were moderately but significantly shorter in all four CD4+ subsets. High TCR expression in some cells could lead to their over-representation in cDNA sequencing.

The genes are TRBV6-5 and TRBJ2-1; the match to TRBD2 covers 8 bases. The sequenced sample consisted of naive CD4+ T cells from blood. The TCR comes from a woman between 18 and 29 years old with type 1 diabetes. The CDR3 protein is CASSYSLREGRGQFF. The CDR3 region has the DNA TGTGCCAGCAGTTACTCGTTACGGGAGGGCCGGGGGCAGTTCTTC.